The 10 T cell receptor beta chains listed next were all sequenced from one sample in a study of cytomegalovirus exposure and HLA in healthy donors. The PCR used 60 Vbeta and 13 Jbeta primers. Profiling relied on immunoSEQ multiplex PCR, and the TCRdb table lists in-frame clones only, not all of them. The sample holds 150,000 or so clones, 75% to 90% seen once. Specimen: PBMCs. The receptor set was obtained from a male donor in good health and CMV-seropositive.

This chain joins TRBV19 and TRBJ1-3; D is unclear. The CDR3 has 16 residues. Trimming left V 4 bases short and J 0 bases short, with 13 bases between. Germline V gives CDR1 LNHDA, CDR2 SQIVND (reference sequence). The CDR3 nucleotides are TGTGCCAGTAGTACCTTACAGACCTTCTCTGGAAACACCATATATTTT. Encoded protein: CASSTLQTFSGNTIYF.

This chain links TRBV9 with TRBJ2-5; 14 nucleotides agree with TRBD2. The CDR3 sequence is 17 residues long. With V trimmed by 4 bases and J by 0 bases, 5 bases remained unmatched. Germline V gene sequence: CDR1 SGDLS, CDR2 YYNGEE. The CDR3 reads CASSLGLAGEHQETQYF. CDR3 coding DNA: TGTGCCAGCAGCTTGGGACTAGCGGGAGAACACCAAGAGACCCAGTACTTC.

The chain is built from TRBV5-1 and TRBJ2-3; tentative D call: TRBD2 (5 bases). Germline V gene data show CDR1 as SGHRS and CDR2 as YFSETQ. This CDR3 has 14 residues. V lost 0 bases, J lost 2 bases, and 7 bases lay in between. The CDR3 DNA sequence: TGCGCCAGCAGCTTGGGAGGGCCCACAGATACGCAGTATTTT. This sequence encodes CASSLGGPTDTQYF. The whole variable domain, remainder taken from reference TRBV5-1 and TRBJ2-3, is KAGVTQTPRYLIKTRGQQVTLSCSPISGHRSVSWYQQTPGQGLQFLFEYFSETQRNKGNFPGRFSGRQFSNSRSEMNVSTLELGDSALYLCASSLGGPTDTQYFGPGTRLTVL.

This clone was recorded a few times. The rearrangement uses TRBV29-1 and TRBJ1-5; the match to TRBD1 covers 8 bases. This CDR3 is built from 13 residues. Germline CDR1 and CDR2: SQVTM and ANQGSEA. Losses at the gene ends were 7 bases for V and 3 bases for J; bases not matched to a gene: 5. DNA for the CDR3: TGCAGCGCGATGACAGGGGCCAATCAGCCCCAGCATTTT. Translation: CSAMTGANQPQHF.

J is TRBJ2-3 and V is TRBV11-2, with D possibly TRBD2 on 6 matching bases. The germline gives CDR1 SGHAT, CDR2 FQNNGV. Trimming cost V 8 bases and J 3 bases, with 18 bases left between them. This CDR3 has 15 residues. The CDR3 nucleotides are TGTGCCAGCGGAGTGGGTGGGGGGAGGACAGATACGCAGTATTTT. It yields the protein CASGVGGGRTDTQYF.

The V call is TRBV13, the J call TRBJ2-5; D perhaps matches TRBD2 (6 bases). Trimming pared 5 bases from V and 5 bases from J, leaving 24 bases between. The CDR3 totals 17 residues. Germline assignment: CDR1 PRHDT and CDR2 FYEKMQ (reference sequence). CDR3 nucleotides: TGTGCCAGCAGCCTGTTGGAGGGGTCGAGGAAAGGGGAGACCCAGTACTTC. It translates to CASSLLEGSRKGETQYF.

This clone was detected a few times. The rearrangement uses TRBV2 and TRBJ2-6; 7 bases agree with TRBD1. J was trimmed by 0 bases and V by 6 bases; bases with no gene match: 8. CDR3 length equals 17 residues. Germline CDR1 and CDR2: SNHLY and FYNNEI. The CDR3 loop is CASRKDRADSGANVLTF. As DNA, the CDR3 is TGTGCCAGCAGGAAAGACAGGGCTGACTCTGGGGCCAACGTCCTGACTTTC.

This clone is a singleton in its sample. Here the CDR3 DNA reads TGTGCCAGCAGCTTAGTCCGGAATGAGCAGTTCTTC. Translation gives CASSLVRNEQFF. The chain employs TRBV7-2 and TRBJ2-1; D remains ambiguous. CDR1 is SGHTA, CDR2 FQGNSA, per germline. The CDR3 length is 12 residues. Trimming took off 1 base at V and 7 bases at J, with 5 bases between the two ends.

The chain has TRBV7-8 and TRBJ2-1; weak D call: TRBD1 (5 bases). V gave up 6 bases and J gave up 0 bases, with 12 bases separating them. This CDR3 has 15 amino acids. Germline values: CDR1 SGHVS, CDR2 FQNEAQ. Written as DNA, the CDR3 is TGTGCCAGCAGTTCCCAGGGTTTCTCCTACAATGAGCAGTTCTTC. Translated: CASSSQGFSYNEQFF. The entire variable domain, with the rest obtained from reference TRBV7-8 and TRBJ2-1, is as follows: GAGVSQSPRYKVAKRGQDVALRCDPISGHVSLFWYQQALGQGPEFLTYFQNEAQLDKSGLPSDRFFAERPEGSVSTLKIQRTQQEDSAVYLCASSSQGFSYNEQFFGPGTRLTVL.

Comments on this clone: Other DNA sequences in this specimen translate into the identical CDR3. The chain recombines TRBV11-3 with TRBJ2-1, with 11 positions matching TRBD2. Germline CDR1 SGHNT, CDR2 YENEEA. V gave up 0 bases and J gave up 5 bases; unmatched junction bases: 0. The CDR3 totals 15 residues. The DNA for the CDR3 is TGTGCCAGCAGCTTAGAACTAGCGGGAGACAATGAGCAGTTCTTC. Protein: CASSLELAGDNEQFF.